This T cell receptor beta chain was documented in a study of radiation and T cells in renal cell carcinoma. The study, taken as a whole, reports: Top tumor clonotypes rose in blood 2 weeks post-radiation, then contracted.

The data were produced by immunoSEQ multiplex PCR, yet TCRdb's version contains in-frame clones alone and is incomplete. This sample yields about 77,000 clones, of which 75% to 90% are seen a single time; about 2.4% belongs to the top ten. Indicated time point: blood 4 weeks post-SBRT, at nephrectomy. Treatment denoted: 15 Gy SBRT to primary tumor, nephrectomy 4 weeks later. Nephrectomy followed 15 Gy stereotactic body radiation by 4 weeks. After SBRT, blood was collected at 2 and 4 weeks, plus baseline. Remarks on this clone: Its cognate antigen is unknown.

V gave up 1 base and J gave up 2 bases, with 3 bases separating them. The CDR3 has 11 residues. The germline V gene has CDR1 DFQATT and CDR2 SNEGSKA (reference sequence). This chain uses TRBV20-1 with TRBJ2-7; D is ambiguous. This TCR was sampled from a woman aged 60 to 75 with renal cell carcinoma. The sample here was blood, taken from a patient whose treatment included radiotherapy and nephrectomy. The CDR3 sequence is CSARGTYEQYF. The CDR3, as DNA: TGCAGTGCTAGAGGGACCTACGAGCAGTACTTC.